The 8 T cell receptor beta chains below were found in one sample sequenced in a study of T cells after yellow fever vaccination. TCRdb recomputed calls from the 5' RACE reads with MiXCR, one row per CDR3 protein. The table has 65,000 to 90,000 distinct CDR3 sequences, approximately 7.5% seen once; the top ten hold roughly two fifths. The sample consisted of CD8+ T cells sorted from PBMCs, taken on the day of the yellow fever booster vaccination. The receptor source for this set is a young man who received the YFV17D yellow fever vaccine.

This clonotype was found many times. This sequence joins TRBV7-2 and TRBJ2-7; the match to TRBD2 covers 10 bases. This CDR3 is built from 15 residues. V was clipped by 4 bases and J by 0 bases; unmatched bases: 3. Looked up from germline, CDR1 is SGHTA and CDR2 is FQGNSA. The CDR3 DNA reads TGTGCCAGCAGCTACTCTAGCGGGAGCTCCTACGAGCAGTACTTC. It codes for CASSYSSGSSYEQYF.

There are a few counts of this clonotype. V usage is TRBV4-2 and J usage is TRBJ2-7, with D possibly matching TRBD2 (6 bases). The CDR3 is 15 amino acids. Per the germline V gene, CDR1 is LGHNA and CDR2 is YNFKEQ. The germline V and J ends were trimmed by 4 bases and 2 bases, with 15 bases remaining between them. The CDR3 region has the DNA TGTGCCAGCAGCCCGGGACTTACTTTAACCTACGAGCAGTACTTC. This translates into CASSPGLTLTYEQYF.

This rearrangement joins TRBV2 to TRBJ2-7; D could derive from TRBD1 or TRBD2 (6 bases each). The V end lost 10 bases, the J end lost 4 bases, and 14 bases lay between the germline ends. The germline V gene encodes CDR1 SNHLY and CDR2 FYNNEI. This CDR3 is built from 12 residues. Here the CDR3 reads CAICLGGYEQYF. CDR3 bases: TGTGCCATCTGTTTAGGGGGGTACGAGCAGTACTTC.

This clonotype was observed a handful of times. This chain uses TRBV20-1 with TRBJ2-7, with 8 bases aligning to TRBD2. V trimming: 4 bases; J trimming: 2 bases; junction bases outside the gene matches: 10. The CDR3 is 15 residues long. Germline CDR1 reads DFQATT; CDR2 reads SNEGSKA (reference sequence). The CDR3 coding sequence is TGCAGTGCTACTCTTAGCGGGGTCTATCCCTACGAGCAGTACTTC. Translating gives CSATLSGVYPYEQYF.

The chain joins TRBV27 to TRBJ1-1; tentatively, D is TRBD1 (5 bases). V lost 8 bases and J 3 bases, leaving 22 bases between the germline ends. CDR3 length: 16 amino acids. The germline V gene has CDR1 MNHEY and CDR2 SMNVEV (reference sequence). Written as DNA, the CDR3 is TGTGCCAGCTCGAAAGGGATAACAGGATGGGACACTGAAGCTTTCTTT. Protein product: CASSKGITGWDTEAFF.

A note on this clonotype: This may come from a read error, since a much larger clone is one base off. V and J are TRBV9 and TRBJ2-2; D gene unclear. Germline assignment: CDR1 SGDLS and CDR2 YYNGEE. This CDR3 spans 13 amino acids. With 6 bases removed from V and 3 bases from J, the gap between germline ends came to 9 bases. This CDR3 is CASIHSHTGELFF. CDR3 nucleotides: TGTGCCAGCATCCACTCTCACACCGGGGAGCTGTTTTTT.

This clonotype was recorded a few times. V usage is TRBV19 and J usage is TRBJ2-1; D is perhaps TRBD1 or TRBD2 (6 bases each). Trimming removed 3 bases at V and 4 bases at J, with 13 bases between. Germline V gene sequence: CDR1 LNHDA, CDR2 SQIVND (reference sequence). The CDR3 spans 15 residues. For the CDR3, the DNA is TGTGCCAGTAGTATTAGCGGACAGAGTTACAATGAGCAGTTCTTC. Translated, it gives CASSISGQSYNEQFF.

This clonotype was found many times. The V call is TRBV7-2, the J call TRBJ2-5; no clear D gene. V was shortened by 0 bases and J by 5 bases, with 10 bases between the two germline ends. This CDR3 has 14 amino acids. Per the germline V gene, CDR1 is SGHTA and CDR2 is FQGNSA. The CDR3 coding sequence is TGTGCCAGCAGCTTAGCGGGATCGGATGAGACCCAGTACTTC. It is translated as CASSLAGSDETQYF.